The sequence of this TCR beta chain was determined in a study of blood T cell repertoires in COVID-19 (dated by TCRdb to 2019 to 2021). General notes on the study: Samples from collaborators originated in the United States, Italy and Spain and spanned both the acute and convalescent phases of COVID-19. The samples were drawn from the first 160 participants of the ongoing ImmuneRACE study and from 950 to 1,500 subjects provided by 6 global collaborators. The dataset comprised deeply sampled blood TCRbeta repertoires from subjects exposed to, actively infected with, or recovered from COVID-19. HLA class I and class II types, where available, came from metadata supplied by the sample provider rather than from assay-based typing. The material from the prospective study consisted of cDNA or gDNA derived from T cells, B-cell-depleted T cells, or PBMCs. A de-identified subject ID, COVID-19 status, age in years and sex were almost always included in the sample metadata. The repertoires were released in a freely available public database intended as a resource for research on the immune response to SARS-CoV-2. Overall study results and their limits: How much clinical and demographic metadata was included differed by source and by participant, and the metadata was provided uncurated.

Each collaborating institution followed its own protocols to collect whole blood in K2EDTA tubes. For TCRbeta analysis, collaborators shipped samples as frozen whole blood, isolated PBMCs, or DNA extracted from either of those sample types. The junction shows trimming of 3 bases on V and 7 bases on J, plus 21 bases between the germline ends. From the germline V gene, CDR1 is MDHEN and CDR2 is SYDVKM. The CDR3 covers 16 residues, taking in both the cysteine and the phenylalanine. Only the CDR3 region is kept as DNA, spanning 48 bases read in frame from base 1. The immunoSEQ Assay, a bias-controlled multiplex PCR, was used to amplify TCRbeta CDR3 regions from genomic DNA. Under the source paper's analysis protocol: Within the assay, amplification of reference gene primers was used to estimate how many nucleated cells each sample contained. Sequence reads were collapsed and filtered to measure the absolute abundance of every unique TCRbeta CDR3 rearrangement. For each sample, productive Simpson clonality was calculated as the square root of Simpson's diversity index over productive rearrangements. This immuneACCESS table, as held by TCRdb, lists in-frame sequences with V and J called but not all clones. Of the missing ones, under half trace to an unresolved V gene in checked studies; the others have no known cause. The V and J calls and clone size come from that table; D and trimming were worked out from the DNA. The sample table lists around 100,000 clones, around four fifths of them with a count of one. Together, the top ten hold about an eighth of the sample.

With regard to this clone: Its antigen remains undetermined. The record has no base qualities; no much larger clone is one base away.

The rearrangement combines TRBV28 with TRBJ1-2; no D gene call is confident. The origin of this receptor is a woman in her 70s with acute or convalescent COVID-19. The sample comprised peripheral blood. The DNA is TGTGCCAGCAGTTTGTTAGAGACAACAGCAGAGGGTGGCTACACCTTC. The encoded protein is CASSLLETTAEGGYTF.